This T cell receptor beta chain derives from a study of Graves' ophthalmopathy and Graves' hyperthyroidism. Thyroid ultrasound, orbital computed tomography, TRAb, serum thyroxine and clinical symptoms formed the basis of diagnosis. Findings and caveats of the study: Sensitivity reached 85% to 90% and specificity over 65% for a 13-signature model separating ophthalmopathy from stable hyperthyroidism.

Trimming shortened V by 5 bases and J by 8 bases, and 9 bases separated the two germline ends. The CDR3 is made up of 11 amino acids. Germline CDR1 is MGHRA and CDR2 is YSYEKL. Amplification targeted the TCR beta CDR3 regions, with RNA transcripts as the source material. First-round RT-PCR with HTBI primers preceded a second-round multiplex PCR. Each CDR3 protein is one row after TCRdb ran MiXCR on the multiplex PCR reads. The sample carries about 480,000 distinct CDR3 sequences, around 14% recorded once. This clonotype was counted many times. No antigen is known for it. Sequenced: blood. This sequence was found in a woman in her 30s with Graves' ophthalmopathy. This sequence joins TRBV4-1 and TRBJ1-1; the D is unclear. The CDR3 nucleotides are TGCGCCAGCAGCAATAGGGTGGAAGCTTTCTTT. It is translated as CASSNRVEAFF.